This entry concerns a single T cell receptor (beta chain). Participant-reported clinical history was the basis for cohort assignment. Assay used: immunoSEQ multiplex PCR; TCRdb lists only in-frame clones, some missing. The sample has 250,000 to 350,000 clones, about 87% seen once. Germline V gives CDR1 MNHEY, CDR2 SVGAGI. V shed 5 bases and J 2 bases; nucleotides not matched to a gene: 5. This CDR3 region has 15 residues. The data belong to a study of blood T cell repertoires in COVID-19. Sequencing was done on a sample of PBMCs or T cells enriched from blood (not recorded which). V usage is TRBV6-5 and J usage is TRBJ1-5, with 8 bases lining up with TRBD1. The receptor comes from a woman in her 50s who had recovered from COVID-19. CDR3 sequence reads: CASSPTGEGNQPQHF. In nucleotides, the CDR3 is TGTGCCAGCAGTCCGACAGGGGAAGGCAATCAGCCCCAGCATTTT.